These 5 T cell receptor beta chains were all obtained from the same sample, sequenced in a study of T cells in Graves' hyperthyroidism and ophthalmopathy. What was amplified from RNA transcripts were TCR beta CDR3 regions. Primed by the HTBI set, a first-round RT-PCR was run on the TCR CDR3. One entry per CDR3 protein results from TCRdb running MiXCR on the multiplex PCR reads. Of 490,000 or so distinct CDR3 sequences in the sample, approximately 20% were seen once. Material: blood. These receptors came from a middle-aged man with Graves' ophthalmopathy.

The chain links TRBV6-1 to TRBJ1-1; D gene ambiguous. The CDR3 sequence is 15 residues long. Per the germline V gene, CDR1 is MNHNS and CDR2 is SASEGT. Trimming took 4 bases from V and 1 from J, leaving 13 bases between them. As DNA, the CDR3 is TGTGCCAGCAGTGGACTTTCTGTTGGGAACACTGAAGCTTTCTTT. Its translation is CASSGLSVGNTEAFF.

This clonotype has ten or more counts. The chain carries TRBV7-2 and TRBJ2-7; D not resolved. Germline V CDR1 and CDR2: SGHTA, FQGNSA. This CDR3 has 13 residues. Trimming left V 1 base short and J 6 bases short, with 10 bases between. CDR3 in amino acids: CASSLGAFGEQYF. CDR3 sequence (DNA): TGTGCCAGCAGCTTAGGTGCGTTTGGCGAGCAGTACTTC.

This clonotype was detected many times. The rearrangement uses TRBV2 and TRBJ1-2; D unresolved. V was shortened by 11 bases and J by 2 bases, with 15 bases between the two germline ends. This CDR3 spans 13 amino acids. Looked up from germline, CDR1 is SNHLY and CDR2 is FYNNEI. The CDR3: CAFTRVPNYGYTF. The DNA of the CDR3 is TGTGCCTTTACAAGGGTGCCAAACTATGGCTACACCTTC.

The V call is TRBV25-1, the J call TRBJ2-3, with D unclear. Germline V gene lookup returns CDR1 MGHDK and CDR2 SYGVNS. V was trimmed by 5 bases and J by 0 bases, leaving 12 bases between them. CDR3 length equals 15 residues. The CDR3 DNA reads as TGTGCCAGCAGTCAAGTCGGAACTAGCACAGATACGCAGTATTTT. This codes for CASSQVGTSTDTQYF.

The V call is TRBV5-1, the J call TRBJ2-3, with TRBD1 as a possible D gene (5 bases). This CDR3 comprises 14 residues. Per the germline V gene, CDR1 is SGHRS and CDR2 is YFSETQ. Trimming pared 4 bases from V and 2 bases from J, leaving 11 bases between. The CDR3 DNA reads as TGCGCCAGCAGCACCCTCGGACACACAGATACGCAGTATTTT. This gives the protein CASSTLGHTDTQYF. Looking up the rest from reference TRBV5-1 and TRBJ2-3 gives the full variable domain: KAGVTQTPRYLIKTRGQQVTLSCSPISGHRSVSWYQQTPGQGLQFLFEYFSETQRNKGNFPGRFSGRQFSNSRSEMNVSTLELGDSALYLCASSTLGHTDTQYFGPGTRLTVL.